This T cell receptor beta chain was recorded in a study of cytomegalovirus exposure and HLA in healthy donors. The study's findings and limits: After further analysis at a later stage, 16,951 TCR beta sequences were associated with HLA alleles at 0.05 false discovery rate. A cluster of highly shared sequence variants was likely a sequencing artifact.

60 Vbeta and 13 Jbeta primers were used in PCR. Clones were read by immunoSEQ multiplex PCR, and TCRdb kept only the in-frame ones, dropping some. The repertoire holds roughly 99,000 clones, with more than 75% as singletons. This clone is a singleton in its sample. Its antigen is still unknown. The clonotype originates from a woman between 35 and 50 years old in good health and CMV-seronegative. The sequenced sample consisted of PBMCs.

CDR3 amino acids: CASSPRSYEQYF. CDR3 DNA: TGTGCCAGCAGCCCGCGATCCTACGAGCAGTACTTC. V is TRBV7-8 and J is TRBJ2-7; D call uncertain. Germline CDR1 SGHVS, CDR2 FQNEAQ. The V end lost 5 bases, the J end lost 1 base, and 6 bases lay between the germline ends. The CDR3 loop spans 12 amino acids. The full variable domain, with the rest looked up from reference TRBV7-8 and TRBJ2-7, is GAGVSQSPRYKVAKRGQDVALRCDPISGHVSLFWYQQALGQGPEFLTYFQNEAQLDKSGLPSDRFFAERPEGSVSTLKIQRTQQEDSAVYLCASSPRSYEQYFGPGTRLTVT.